The rows below give T cell receptor beta chains drawn from one sample of a study of identical twins. TCRdb processed the 5' RACE reads anew with MiXCR; each CDR3 protein has one entry. The data hold roughly 1,500,000 distinct CDR3 sequences, with around a third observed a single time. The sequencing input was cord blood. These receptors were obtained from a newborn girl in good health. CDR3s include the opening cysteine and the closing phenylalanine or tryptophan. Each record gives: J gene, V gene, D gene, clone size, CDR3 DNA, CDR3 protein. The D gene is left open where the match is weak. Clone size is given for some rows only: seen once, a few or many times, or a class if the clone is expanded.

>TRBJ2-7|TRBV28|TRBD2|few
TGTGCCAGCAGTTCGAGGGCGGGCAGGGGACTAGCTAGTCTATACGAGCAGTACTTC
CASSSRAGRGLASLYEQYF
>TRBJ2-3|TRBV5-1|TRBD2|few
TGCGCCAGCAGCTTGGATACTAGCGGGGGGCCAGATACGCAGTATTTT
CASSLDTSGGPDTQYF
>TRBJ2-7|TRBV18|TRBD2|few
TGTGCCAGCTCACCACAGCGCGGGGGGAGCTCCTACAATGAGCAGTACTTC
CASSPQRGGSSYNEQYF
>TRBJ2-1|TRBV6-5|TRBD1|few
TGTGCCAGCAGACGGGGACAGGGACCCTACAATGAGCAGTTCTTC
CASRRGQGPYNEQFF
>TRBJ2-5|TRBV29-1|-|few
TGCAGCGTTGAAGATCTCTGGGGGCCGGGACTACAAGAGACCCAGTACTTC
CSVEDLWGPGLQETQYF
>TRBJ2-4|TRBV29-1|TRBD1|few
TGCAGCGTGAGACCTCAGGGGGAACGAGGCATTCAGTACTTC
CSVRPQGERGIQYF
>TRBJ2-7|TRBV29-1|-|many
TGCAGCGTGGGGGAGTTACTTTACGAGCAGTACTTC
CSVGELLYEQYF
>TRBJ2-1|TRBV18|TRBD2|-
TGTGCCAGCTCACCGACGACTAGCGGGGGAGGGAACAATGAGCAGTTCTTC
CASSPTTSGGGNNEQFF
>TRBJ1-2|TRBV2|TRBD1|few
TGTGCCAGCAGTGAACATCAGGGGGCAGTCTATGGCTACACCTTC
CASSEHQGAVYGYTF
>TRBJ1-1|TRBV6-6|-|-
TGTGCCAGCAGTCCCTTGGCGCCTAAAAACACTGAAGCTTTCTTT
CASSPLAPKNTEAFF
>TRBJ2-2|TRBV2|TRBD1|few
TGTGCCAGCAGTGGCCAGGGGGACACCGGGGAGCTGTTTTTT
CASSGQGDTGELFF
>TRBJ1-2|TRBV12-5|TRBD1|few
TGTGCTAGTGGCCCTGACAGGGGCCACTATGGCTACACCTTC
CASGPDRGHYGYTF
>TRBJ2-5|TRBV12-5|-|-
TGTGCTAGTGGCCTCGACCTTCTAGGGGCCCAGTACTTC
CASGLDLLGAQYF
>TRBJ2-2|TRBV6-1|-|-
TGTGCCAGCAGTGAACGGGTTAACACCGGGGAGCTGTTTTTT
CASSERVNTGELFF
>TRBJ2-7|TRBV10-3|-|many
TGTGCCATCAGTCCGGGGAACTACGAGCAGTACTTC
CAISPGNYEQYF
>TRBJ2-7|TRBV7-2|TRBD2|many
TGTGCCAGCAGTCCCGGACTAGCGGCTTCCTACGAGCAGTACTTC
CASSPGLAASYEQYF
>TRBJ2-7|TRBV20-1|TRBD2|-
TGCAGTGCCGGCGATCTAGCGGGGGGGTACGAGCAGTACTTC
CSAGDLAGGYEQYF
>TRBJ1-2|TRBV29-1|TRBD1|few
TGCAGCGTTTCGGCAATGACAGGGGACTATGGCTACACCTTC
CSVSAMTGDYGYTF
>TRBJ2-3|TRBV6-5|-|-
TGTGCCAGCAGTTGGCCTCCCGAGGATACGCAGTATTTT
CASSWPPEDTQYF
>TRBJ1-2|TRBV20-1|-|-
TGCAGTGCTAGAGCCCTCAGGGTCGCCTATGGCTACACCTTC
CSARALRVAYGYTF
>TRBJ2-1|TRBV20-1|-|-
TGCAGTGCTAGCGGGGGATACTACAATGAGCAGTTCTTC
CSASGGYYNEQFF
>TRBJ2-5|TRBV29-1|TRBD2|few
TGCAGCGTCCTGAACGGGGGAGGGCCTAGGGAGACCCAGTACTTC
CSVLNGGGPRETQYF
>TRBJ1-2|TRBV3-1|-|-
TGTGCCAGCAGCCAAGGGGCCCAGAACGGACATGGCTACACCTTC
CASSQGAQNGHGYTF
>TRBJ2-3|TRBV28|-|-
TGTGCCAGCAGTCCCGCAGGCGGACTATCTAGCACAGATACGCAGTATTTT
CASSPAGGLSSTDTQYF
>TRBJ2-1|TRBV27|-|-
TGTGCCAGCAGTTTAAGCCTCACCAATGAGCAGTTCTTC
CASSLSLTNEQFF
>TRBJ1-4|TRBV20-1|-|once
TGCAGTGCCACGGAAGGAGGTCAGCATAATGAAAAACTGTTTTTT
CSATEGGQHNEKLFF
>TRBJ2-3|TRBV12-5|-|once
TGTGTTAGTGGTTTGGGAGTTTCTAGCACAGATACGCAGTATTTT
CVSGLGVSSTDTQYF
>TRBJ2-7|TRBV7-9|-|-
TGTGCCAGCAGCCCGCGAGACAGCCTCTCCTACGAGCAGTACTTC
CASSPRDSLSYEQYF
>TRBJ2-1|TRBV6-5|-|-
TGTGCCAGCAGCCTAAAGCAGAGCTCCTACGATGAGCAGTTCTTC
CASSLKQSSYDEQFF
>TRBJ1-4|TRBV28|-|-
TGTGCCAGCCTCCGGGGCGCTCGTAGTAGGGAAAAACTGTTTTTT
CASLRGARSREKLFF
>TRBJ1-1|TRBV20-1|-|-
TGCAGTGCTAGGAACTGGAAAAACACTGAAGCTTTCTTT
CSARNWKNTEAFF
>TRBJ1-1|TRBV20-1|TRBD1|few
TGCAGTGCTAGAGATCGAGGGACAGGGGGGACTGAAGCTTTCTTT
CSARDRGTGGTEAFF
>TRBJ2-7|TRBV3-1|TRBD2|-
TGTGCTGGCAGCCACTCCCCCAGCGGGAGGAGATACGAGCAGTACTTC
CAGSHSPSGRRYEQYF
>TRBJ2-3|TRBV20-1|-|few
TGCAGTGCAAGGATAGGGGGGGATTTGGATACGCAGTATTTT
CSARIGGDLDTQYF
>TRBJ1-2|TRBV10-3|-|-
TGTGCCATCAGAAAGGGGAATACTAACTATGACTACACCTTC
CAIRKGNTNYDYTF
>TRBJ2-7|TRBV28|TRBD1|-
TGTGCCAGCAGTGCCCAGGGGGCGCCCTCCTACGAGCAGTACTTC
CASSAQGAPSYEQYF
>TRBJ2-1|TRBV6-9|TRBD2|few
TGTGCCAGCAGTTACTCTGTAGCGGGAGCGGGGGATGAGCAGTTCTTC
CASSYSVAGAGDEQFF
>TRBJ2-5|TRBV7-2|-|-
TGTGCCAGCAGCTCAGTAGCACAGCAAGAGACCCAGTACTTC
CASSSVAQQETQYF
>TRBJ1-2|TRBV6-6|-|many
TGTGCCAGCAGTTGGGCTGGGAGGGGGTATGGCTACACCTTC
CASSWAGRGYGYTF
>TRBJ1-2|TRBV4-1|-|many
TGCGCCAGCAGCCAAGGCCTTCAACTTAACTATGGCTACACCTTC
CASSQGLQLNYGYTF
>TRBJ2-3|TRBV5-4|-|-
TGTGCCAGCAGCTTGCGAAATGAGCGAAGCACAGATACGCAGTATTTT
CASSLRNERSTDTQYF
>TRBJ1-2|TRBV7-9|-|-
TGTGCCGGCAGCTTAGCCTGGAAGGGAGGGGACTATGGCTACACCTTC
CAGSLAWKGGDYGYTF
>TRBJ1-4|TRBV18|TRBD1|-
TGTGCCAGCTCACCAGACAGGGGGCCCCTTAATGAAAAACTGTTTTTT
CASSPDRGPLNEKLFF
>TRBJ2-7|TRBV20-1|TRBD2|-
TGCAGTGCTAGAGGCCAATCTAGCGGGGAGTACAATGAGCAGTACTTC
CSARGQSSGEYNEQYF
>TRBJ1-1|TRBV12-3/TRBV12-4|TRBD1|-
TGTGCCAGCAGCCCCCCCACAGGGGTGAGAACTGAAGCTTTCTTT
CASSPPTGVRTEAFF
>TRBJ1-1|TRBV20-1|-|-
TGCAGTGCTATAGAAACAAGGGGCACTGAAGCTTTCTTT
CSAIETRGTEAFF
>TRBJ1-6|TRBV11-2|-|few
TGTGCCAGCAGCTTAGATCTATGGGGGGTATTGCGATATAATTCACCCCTCCACTTT
CASSLDLWGVLRYNSPLHF
>TRBJ2-5|TRBV29-1|TRBD2|-
TGCAGCGTTGAAGCTCAGCAGCGGGAGTGGCGAGAGACCCAGTACTTC
CSVEAQQREWRETQYF